The present entry profiles one T cell receptor (beta chain) with its context. Approximately 9.3 ml of fresh peripheral blood supplied the PBMCs. CDR1 is MNHNS and CDR2 is SASEGT in the germline V gene. This CDR3 region has 15 residues. V was trimmed by 1 base and J by 4 bases, leaving 11 bases between them. The data derive from a study of T cells in Graves' hyperthyroidism and ophthalmopathy. RNA transcripts provided the source from which TCR beta CDR3 regions were amplified. The HTBI primer set served for first-round RT-PCR of the TCR CDR3. TCRdb reprocessed the multiplex PCR reads with MiXCR, giving one entry per CDR3 protein. This table has about 770,000 distinct CDR3 sequences, roughly a sixth appearing once.

The clonotype was recovered from a woman aged 50 to 60 with Graves' hyperthyroidism that later progressed to Graves' ophthalmopathy. Sequenced sample: blood. The rearrangement links TRBV6-1 to TRBJ1-3; D possibly corresponds to TRBD1 (6 bases). This CDR3 is CASSEVGGSGNTIYF. The CDR3 DNA reads as TGTGCCAGCAGTGAAGTTGGGGGCTCCGGAAACACCATATATTTT.